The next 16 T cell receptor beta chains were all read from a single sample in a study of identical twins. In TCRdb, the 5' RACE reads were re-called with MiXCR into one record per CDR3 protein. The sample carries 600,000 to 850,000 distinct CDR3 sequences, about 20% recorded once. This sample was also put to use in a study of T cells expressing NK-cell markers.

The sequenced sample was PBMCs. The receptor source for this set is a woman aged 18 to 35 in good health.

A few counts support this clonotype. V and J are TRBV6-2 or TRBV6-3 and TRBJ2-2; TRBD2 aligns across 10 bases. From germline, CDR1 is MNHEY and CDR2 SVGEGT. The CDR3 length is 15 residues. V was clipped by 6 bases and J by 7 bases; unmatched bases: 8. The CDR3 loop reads CASRPTSGMVGELFF. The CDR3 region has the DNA TGTGCCAGCAGGCCTACTAGCGGGATGGTCGGGGAGCTGTTTTTT.

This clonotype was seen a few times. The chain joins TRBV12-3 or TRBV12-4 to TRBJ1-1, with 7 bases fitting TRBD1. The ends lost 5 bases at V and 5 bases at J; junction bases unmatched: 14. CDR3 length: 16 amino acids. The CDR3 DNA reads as TGTGCCAGCAGTCCCAGGACAGGACCGAGGGGAACTGAAGCTTTCTTT. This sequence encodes CASSPRTGPRGTEAFF.

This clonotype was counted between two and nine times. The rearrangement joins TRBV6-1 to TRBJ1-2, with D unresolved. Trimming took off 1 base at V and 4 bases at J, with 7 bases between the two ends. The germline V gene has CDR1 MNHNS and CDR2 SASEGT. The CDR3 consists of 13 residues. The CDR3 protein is CASSEEPGYGYTF. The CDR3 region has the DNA TGTGCCAGCAGTGAAGAGCCAGGCTATGGCTACACCTTC.

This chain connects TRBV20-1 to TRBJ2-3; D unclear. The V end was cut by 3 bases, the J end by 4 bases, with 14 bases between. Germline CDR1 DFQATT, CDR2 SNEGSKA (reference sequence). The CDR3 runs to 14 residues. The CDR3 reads CSASIALAPDTQYF. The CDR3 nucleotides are TGCAGTGCTAGTATCGCTCTGGCCCCAGATACGCAGTATTTT.

The CDR3 DNA reads as TGCGCCAGCAGCTCCTCAGCGGGGGGGATGTACAATGAGCAGTTCTTC. Its translation: CASSSSAGGMYNEQFF. The chain carries TRBV5-1 and TRBJ2-1, with 10 bases that match TRBD2. Germline trimming cut 3 bases from V and 4 bases from J; bases unmatched to any gene: 7. Germline V CDR1 and CDR2: SGHRS, YFSETQ. CDR3 size: 16 residues.

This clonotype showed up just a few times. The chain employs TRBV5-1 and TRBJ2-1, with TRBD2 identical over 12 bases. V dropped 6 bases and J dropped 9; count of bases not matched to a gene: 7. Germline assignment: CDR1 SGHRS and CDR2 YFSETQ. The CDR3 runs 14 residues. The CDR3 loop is CASTPGLAGIEQFF. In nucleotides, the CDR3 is TGCGCCAGCACCCCGGGACTAGCGGGTATTGAGCAGTTCTTC.

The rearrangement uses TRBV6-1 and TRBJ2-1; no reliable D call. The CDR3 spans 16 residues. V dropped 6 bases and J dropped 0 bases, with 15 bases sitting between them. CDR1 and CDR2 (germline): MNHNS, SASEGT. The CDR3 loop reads CASRKGRTSSYNEQFF. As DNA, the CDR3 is TGTGCCAGCAGAAAAGGACGGACGAGCTCCTACAATGAGCAGTTCTTC.

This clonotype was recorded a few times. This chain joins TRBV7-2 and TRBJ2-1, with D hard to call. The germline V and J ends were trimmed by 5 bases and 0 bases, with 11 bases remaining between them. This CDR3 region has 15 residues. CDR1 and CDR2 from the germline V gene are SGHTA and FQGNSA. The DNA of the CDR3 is TGTGCCAGCAGCCCCCGAGTGAGCTCCTACAATGAGCAGTTCTTC. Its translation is CASSPRVSSYNEQFF.

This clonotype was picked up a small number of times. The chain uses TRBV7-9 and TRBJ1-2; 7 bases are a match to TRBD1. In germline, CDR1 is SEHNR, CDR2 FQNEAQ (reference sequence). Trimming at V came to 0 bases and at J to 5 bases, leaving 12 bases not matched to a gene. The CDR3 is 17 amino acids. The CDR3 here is CASSLAETGKPFYGYTF. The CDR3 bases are TGTGCCAGCAGCTTAGCGGAGACAGGGAAACCTTTTTATGGCTACACCTTC.

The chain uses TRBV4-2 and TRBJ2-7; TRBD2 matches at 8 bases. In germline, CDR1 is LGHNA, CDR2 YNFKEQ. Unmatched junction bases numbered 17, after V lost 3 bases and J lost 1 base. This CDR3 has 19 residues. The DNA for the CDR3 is TGTGCCAGCAGCCAGGGGGGCAACCCCGGGACTAGTTTATCCTACGAGCAGTACTTC. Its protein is CASSQGGNPGTSLSYEQYF.

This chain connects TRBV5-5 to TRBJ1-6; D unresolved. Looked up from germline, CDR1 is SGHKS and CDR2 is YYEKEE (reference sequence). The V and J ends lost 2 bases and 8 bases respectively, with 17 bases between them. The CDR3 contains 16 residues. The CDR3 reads CASSFRLPTPHSPLHF. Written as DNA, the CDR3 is TGTGCCAGCAGCTTCAGACTCCCGACCCCTCATTCACCCCTCCACTTT.

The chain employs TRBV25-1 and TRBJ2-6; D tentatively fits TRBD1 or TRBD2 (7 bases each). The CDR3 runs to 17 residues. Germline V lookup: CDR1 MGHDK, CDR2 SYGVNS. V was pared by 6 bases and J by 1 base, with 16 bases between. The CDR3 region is CASRGEGQRSGANVLTF. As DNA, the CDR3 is TGTGCCAGCAGGGGGGAGGGACAGAGGTCTGGGGCCAACGTCCTGACTTTC.

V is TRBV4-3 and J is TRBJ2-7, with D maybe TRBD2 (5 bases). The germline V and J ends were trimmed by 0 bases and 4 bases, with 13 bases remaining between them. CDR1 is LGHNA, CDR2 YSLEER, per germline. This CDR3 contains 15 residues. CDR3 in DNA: TGCGCCAGCAGCCAAGACCCGACGGGAACGTACGAGCAGTACTTC. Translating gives CASSQDPTGTYEQYF.

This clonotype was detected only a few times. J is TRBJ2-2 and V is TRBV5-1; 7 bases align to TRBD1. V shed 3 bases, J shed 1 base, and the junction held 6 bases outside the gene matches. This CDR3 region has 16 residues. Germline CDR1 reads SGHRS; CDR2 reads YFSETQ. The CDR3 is CASSSSGTENTGELFF. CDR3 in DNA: TGCGCCAGCAGCTCCTCCGGGACAGAGAACACCGGGGAGCTGTTTTTT.

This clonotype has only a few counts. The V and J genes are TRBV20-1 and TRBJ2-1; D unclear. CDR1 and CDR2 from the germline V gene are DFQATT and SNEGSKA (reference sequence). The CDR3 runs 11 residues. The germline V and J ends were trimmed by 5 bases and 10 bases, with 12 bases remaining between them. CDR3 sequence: CSASLMGEQFF. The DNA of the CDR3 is TGCAGTGCTTCCTTGATGGGGGAGCAGTTCTTC.

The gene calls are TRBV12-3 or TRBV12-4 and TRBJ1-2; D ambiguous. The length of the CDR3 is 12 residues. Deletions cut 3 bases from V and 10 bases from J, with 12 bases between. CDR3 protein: CASSLVEGNYTF. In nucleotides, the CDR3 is TGTGCCAGCAGTTTGGTTGAGGGAAACTACACCTTC.